This T cell receptor (beta chain) was profiled in a study of CD4 T cell repertoires in COVID-19. Study-wide results and caveats: SARS-CoV and/or HKU1 spike cultures shared between about 6.5 and 27% of SARS-CoV-2 clonotypes.

V was trimmed by 6 bases and J by 6 bases, leaving 16 bases between them. The CDR3 loop spans 14 amino acids. The germline CDR1 and CDR2 sequences are SGHTA and FQGNSA. Generated by immunoSEQ multiplex PCR, the TCRdb table keeps only in-frame clones and is missing some. The sample includes about 75,000 clones, roughly four fifths of them seen just once. Points on this clone: The antigen is not known.

Specimen: CD4+ T cells from peripheral blood, collected after recovery from COVID-19. The sequence came from a human donor who had COVID-19. V and J are TRBV7-2 and TRBJ2-3, with D perhaps TRBD1 (6 bases). The CDR3 spells CASRQKSQGDTQYF. CDR3 nucleotide sequence: TGTGCCAGCAGGCAAAAGAGCCAGGGGGATACGCAGTATTTT.